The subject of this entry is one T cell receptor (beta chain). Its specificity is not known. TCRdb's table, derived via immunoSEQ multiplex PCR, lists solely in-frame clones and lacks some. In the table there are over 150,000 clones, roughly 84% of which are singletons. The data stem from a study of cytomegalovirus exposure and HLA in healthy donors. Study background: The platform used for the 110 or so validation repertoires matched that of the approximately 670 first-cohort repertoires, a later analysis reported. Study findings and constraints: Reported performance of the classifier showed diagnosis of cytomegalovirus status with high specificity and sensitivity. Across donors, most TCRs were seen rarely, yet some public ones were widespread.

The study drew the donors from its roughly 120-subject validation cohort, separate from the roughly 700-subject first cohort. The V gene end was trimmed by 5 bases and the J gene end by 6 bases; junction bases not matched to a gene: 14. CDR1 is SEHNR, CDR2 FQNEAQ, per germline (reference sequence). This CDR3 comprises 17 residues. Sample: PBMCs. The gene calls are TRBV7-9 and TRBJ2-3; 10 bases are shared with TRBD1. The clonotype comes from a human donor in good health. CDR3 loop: CASSPSSLGQGFDTQYF. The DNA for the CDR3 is TGTGCCAGCAGCCCCTCAAGTCTGGGACAGGGGTTCGATACGCAGTATTTT.